These T cell receptor beta chains were read from a single sample in a study of type 1 regulatory T cells. TCRdb itself ran the reads through MiXCR, one entry per CDR3 protein. The table lists over 6,000 distinct CDR3 sequences, 30% to 40% of them singletons. The antigens these receptors bind are not known. Sequencing was carried out using cultured type 1 regulatory T (Tr1) cells, either the whole culture or a sorted fraction (not recorded which). Every receptor here comes from a human donor in good health. Both conserved end residues are part of each CDR3. Each record gives: V gene, D gene, J gene, CDR3 protein. A D gene is named only where the DNA matches it firmly.

v_gene: TRBV20-1
d_gene: NA
j_gene: TRBJ1-1
CDR3aa: CSAPKLAETEAFF

v_gene: TRBV20-1
d_gene: NA
j_gene: TRBJ2-5
CDR3aa: CSARDGRTPQETQYF

v_gene: TRBV3-1
d_gene: NA
j_gene: TRBJ1-1
CDR3aa: CASSQGRGTEAFF

v_gene: TRBV6-4
d_gene: NA
j_gene: TRBJ2-1
CDR3aa: CASSDSGSPNNEQFF

v_gene: TRBV20-1
d_gene: TRBD1
j_gene: TRBJ2-4
CDR3aa: CSGTDRGVRNIQYF

v_gene: TRBV10-3
d_gene: NA
j_gene: TRBJ2-7
CDR3aa: CAISDPRRGYEQYF

v_gene: TRBV6-5
d_gene: TRBD2
j_gene: TRBJ2-7
CDR3aa: CASSYEASGFYEQYF

v_gene: TRBV7-2
d_gene: TRBD1
j_gene: TRBJ2-1
CDR3aa: CASSLVTGVSAEQFF

v_gene: TRBV4-2
d_gene: NA
j_gene: TRBJ1-2
CDR3aa: CASSQVHLLNYGYTF

v_gene: TRBV3-1
d_gene: NA
j_gene: TRBJ1-3
CDR3aa: CASSQRGSGNTIYF

v_gene: TRBV15
d_gene: TRBD2
j_gene: TRBJ2-1
CDR3aa: CATSRGSASGRGEQFF

v_gene: TRBV6-5
d_gene: TRBD1
j_gene: TRBJ1-1
CDR3aa: CASRAGTGGSEAFF

v_gene: TRBV6-5
d_gene: NA
j_gene: TRBJ2-2
CDR3aa: CASSYLPVNTGELFF

v_gene: TRBV6-1
d_gene: TRBD2
j_gene: TRBJ2-2
CDR3aa: CASSARSLAGANTGELFF

v_gene: TRBV3-1
d_gene: TRBD2
j_gene: TRBJ2-1
CDR3aa: CASSQEATSGIWYNEQFF

v_gene: TRBV4-3
d_gene: TRBD2
j_gene: TRBJ2-1
CDR3aa: CASSARAGGTNEQFF

v_gene: TRBV7-6
d_gene: NA
j_gene: TRBJ2-1
CDR3aa: CASSLGGGNYNEQFF

v_gene: TRBV14
d_gene: NA
j_gene: TRBJ2-7
CDR3aa: CASSQGSGPSYEQYF

v_gene: TRBV4-1
d_gene: TRBD1
j_gene: TRBJ2-7
CDR3aa: CASSQSHRDRVVF

v_gene: TRBV7-8
d_gene: NA
j_gene: TRBJ2-3
CDR3aa: CASNSMGPGTDTQYF

v_gene: TRBV7-9
d_gene: NA
j_gene: TRBJ2-5
CDR3aa: CASIQFGQQETQYF

v_gene: TRBV2
d_gene: TRBD2
j_gene: TRBJ2-7
CDR3aa: CASRPGLAVYEQYF

v_gene: TRBV10-2
d_gene: TRBD1
j_gene: TRBJ2-7
CDR3aa: CASRTGGTYEQYF

v_gene: TRBV20-1
d_gene: NA
j_gene: TRBJ2-7
CDR3aa: CSARNPIYEQYF

v_gene: TRBV12-5
d_gene: NA
j_gene: TRBJ1-1
CDR3aa: CASGLASRAAEAFF

v_gene: TRBV6-1
d_gene: NA
j_gene: TRBJ2-2
CDR3aa: CASSELAGELFF

v_gene: TRBV10-3
d_gene: NA
j_gene: TRBJ2-7
CDR3aa: CAISGAGTDLWEQYF

v_gene: TRBV29-1
d_gene: NA
j_gene: TRBJ2-7
CDR3aa: CSVNMGSYEQYF

v_gene: TRBV7-2
d_gene: TRBD1
j_gene: TRBJ2-1
CDR3aa: CASSSNRGREQFF

v_gene: TRBV19
d_gene: NA
j_gene: TRBJ1-2
CDR3aa: CASRGPGQAYGYTF

v_gene: TRBV6-5
d_gene: NA
j_gene: TRBJ2-4
CDR3aa: CASSGPGKNIQYF

v_gene: TRBV6-5
d_gene: NA
j_gene: TRBJ1-3
CDR3aa: CASSLDRGNTIYF

v_gene: TRBV15
d_gene: NA
j_gene: TRBJ2-7
CDR3aa: CATSREEGEQYF

v_gene: TRBV24-1
d_gene: TRBD2
j_gene: TRBJ2-1
CDR3aa: CATGRGIAGGPSYNEQFF

v_gene: TRBV7-9
d_gene: NA
j_gene: TRBJ1-1
CDR3aa: CASSLGSVNTEAFF

v_gene: TRBV13
d_gene: TRBD1
j_gene: TRBJ2-2
CDR3aa: CASSGQGNTGELFF

v_gene: TRBV24-1
d_gene: NA
j_gene: TRBJ2-1
CDR3aa: CATSDPVRKEQFF